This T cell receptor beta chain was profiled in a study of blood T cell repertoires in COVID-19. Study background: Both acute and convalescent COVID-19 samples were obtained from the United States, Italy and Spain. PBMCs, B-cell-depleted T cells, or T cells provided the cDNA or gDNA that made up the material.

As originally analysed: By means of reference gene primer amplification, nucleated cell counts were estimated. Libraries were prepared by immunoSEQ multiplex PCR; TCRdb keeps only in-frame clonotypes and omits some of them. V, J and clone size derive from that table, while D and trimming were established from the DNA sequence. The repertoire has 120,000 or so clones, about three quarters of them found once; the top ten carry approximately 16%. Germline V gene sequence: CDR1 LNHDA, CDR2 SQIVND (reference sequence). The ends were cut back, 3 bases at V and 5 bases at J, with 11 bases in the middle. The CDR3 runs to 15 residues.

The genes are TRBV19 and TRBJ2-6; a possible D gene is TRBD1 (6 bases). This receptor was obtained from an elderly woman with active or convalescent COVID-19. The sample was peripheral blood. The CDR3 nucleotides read TGTGCCAGTAGTATCTCTCGGGACAGGGCCAACGTCCTGACTTTC. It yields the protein CASSISRDRANVLTF.